The T cell receptor (beta chain) described here comes from a study of regulatory T cells in long-lasting Graves disease. This clonotype was picked up many times. Building of the TCR beta libraries involved iRepertoire HTBI primers and Arm-PCR of CDR3 regions. TCRdb used MiXCR to reprocess the multiplex PCR reads, holding one entry per CDR3 protein. Among over 200,000 distinct CDR3 sequences, 18% were seen once, and the ten largest hold 14%. Time point defined: newly diagnosed GD, antithyroid drugs for less than 3 months. Extracted RNA from PBMCs served as the source of the TCR library. The same specimen was also included in a second study, on T cells in Graves' hyperthyroidism and ophthalmopathy.

Specimen: peripheral blood mononuclear cells (PBMCs), collected at new diagnosis, from a patient treated with antithyroid drugs. The sequence derives from a woman aged 25 to 39 with Graves disease.

The CDR3 here is CAWSVGLVMHEQFF. CDR3 sequence (DNA): TGTGCCTGGAGTGTGGGACTAGTTATGCATGAGCAGTTCTTC. The chain joins TRBV30 to TRBJ2-1; TRBD2 matches 8 bases. Germline V gene data show CDR1 as GTSNPN and CDR2 as SVGIG (reference sequence). CDR3 length equals 14 residues. J gave up 8 bases and V 0 bases, and 6 bases lay outside the gene matches.